A single sample gave rise to the 24 T cell receptor beta chains below, sequenced in a study of OX40 agonist ivuxolimab in advanced cancers. Only in-frame clones appear in the TCRdb table, and some are missing; sequencing was by immunoSEQ multiplex PCR. In the table there are 69,000 or so clones, roughly 85% of which are singletons. Material: CD4+ or CD8+ T cells sorted from blood, obtained in a trial of the OX40 agonist ivuxolimab. Every receptor here comes from an adult with an advanced solid tumor such as melanoma, head and neck, liver or kidney cancer.

The V and J genes are TRBV19 and TRBJ1-3, with 8 positions matching TRBD1. The CDR3 sequence is 15 residues long. Germline V gene data show CDR1 as LNHDA and CDR2 as SQIVND (reference sequence). J gave up 2 bases and V 3 bases, and 3 bases lay outside the gene matches. CDR3 sequence (DNA): TGTGCCAGTAGTATGGGACAGGTAACTGGAAACACCATATATTTT. Translated, it gives CASSMGQVTGNTIYF. The variable domain in full, completed from reference TRBV19 and TRBJ1-3, reads DGGITQSPKYLFRKEGQNVTLSCEQNLNHDAMYWYRQDPGQGLRLIYYSQIVNDFQKGDIAEGYSVSREKKESFPLTVTSAQKNPTAFYLCASSMGQVTGNTIYFGEGSWLTVV.

This clone was detected only a few times. This chain uses TRBV12-5 with TRBJ1-4, with D tentatively TRBD1 (5 bases). V dropped 0 bases and J dropped 7 bases, with 24 bases sitting between them. CDR1 and CDR2 (germline): LGHNT, FRNRAP. There are 19 residues in the CDR3. The CDR3: CASGLVGARRIEELEKLFF. In nucleotides, the CDR3 is TGTGCTAGTGGTTTGGTAGGGGCCAGGAGAATAGAGGAACTTGAAAAACTGTTTTTT.

The chain is built from TRBV19 and TRBJ2-3; D not certain. V dropped 5 bases and J dropped 2 bases, with 8 bases sitting between them. Germline CDR1 LNHDA, CDR2 SQIVND (reference sequence). This CDR3 region has 13 residues. CDR3 in DNA: TGTGCCAGTAGTTGGGCCAACACAGATACGCAGTATTTT. The encoded protein is CASSWANTDTQYF.

This chain connects TRBV11-3 to TRBJ2-5; 7 positions agree with TRBD2. Germline V lookup: CDR1 SGHNT, CDR2 YENEEA. V dropped 3 bases and J dropped 4; count of bases not matched to a gene: 5. There are 14 residues in the CDR3. The CDR3 loop is CASSFGGSPETQYF. CDR3 in DNA: TGTGCCAGCAGCTTTGGCGGGAGTCCAGAGACCCAGTACTTC.

CDR3 coding DNA: TGTGCCAGCAGTTCGGGACAGTTCTCTGGCTACACCTTC. Amino acid sequence: CASSSGQFSGYTF. This chain links TRBV6-5 with TRBJ1-2, with 7 bases fitting TRBD1. This CDR3 is built from 13 residues. The germline V gene encodes CDR1 MNHEY and CDR2 SVGAGI. V shed 4 bases, J shed 7 bases, and the junction held 6 bases outside the gene matches.

V usage is TRBV13 and J usage is TRBJ1-1; no clear D. Germline CDR1 is PRHDT and CDR2 is FYEKMQ (reference sequence). The CDR3 extends over 14 amino acids. The ends were cut back, 5 bases at V and 2 bases at J, with 12 bases in the middle. Here the CDR3 reads CASSDQSANTEAFF. The CDR3 region has the DNA TGTGCCAGCAGCGATCAGTCCGCCAACACTGAAGCTTTCTTT.

The chain links TRBV5-6 to TRBJ1-5, with unresolved D. V gave up 1 base and J gave up 7 bases, with 12 bases separating them. The CDR3 runs 14 residues. CDR1 and CDR2 from the germline V gene are SGHDT and YYEEEE. This chain's CDR3 is CASSLYSFRQPQHF. The CDR3 nucleotides read TGTGCCAGCAGCTTGTACTCCTTCCGGCAGCCCCAGCATTTT.

The chain carries TRBV10-3 and TRBJ1-4; 8 bases line up with TRBD1. CDR1 is ENHRY and CDR2 is SYGVKD in the germline V gene. The CDR3 is 13 residues long. Germline trimming cut 10 bases from V and 6 bases from J; bases unmatched to any gene: 7. The CDR3 protein is CATQGVGDEKLFF. For the CDR3, the DNA is TGTGCCACACAGGGGGTCGGTGATGAAAAACTGTTTTTT.

This sequence joins TRBV5-4 and TRBJ2-1; 7 bases are a match to TRBD2. V was clipped by 0 bases and J by 8 bases; unmatched bases: 8. Per the germline V gene, CDR1 is SGHNT and CDR2 is YYREEE (reference sequence). The CDR3 consists of 15 residues. This CDR3 is CASSLAGGSGDEQFF. In DNA form, the CDR3 reads TGTGCCAGCAGCTTGGCAGGCGGGAGTGGAGATGAGCAGTTCTTC.

The rearrangement joins TRBV12-5 to TRBJ2-5; perhaps TRBD1 as D (5 bases). The J call may be faulty, since TRBJ2-7 better matches the DNA end. This CDR3 has 14 residues. CDR1 and CDR2 (germline): LGHNT, FRNRAP. The CDR3 region is CASALDSPSYEQYF. CDR3 DNA: TGTGCTAGTGCCCTCGACAGCCCTTCCTACGAGCAGTACTTC.

The chain recombines TRBV4-1 with TRBJ2-7; 8 bases agree with TRBD2. This CDR3 is built from 16 residues. The J segment lost 4 bases and the V segment lost 1 base, leaving 9 bases of the junction unmatched. Germline lookup yields CDR1 MGHRA and CDR2 YSYEKL. The CDR3 DNA reads as TGCGCCAGCAGCCAAGTAAGCGGGAGAGGGTCATACGAGCAGTACTTC. It is translated as CASSQVSGRGSYEQYF.

V gene TRBV5-1 combines with J gene TRBJ2-7, with TRBD1 matching 10 bases. With 0 bases clipped from V and 7 bases from J, the junction kept 7 bases outside the gene matches. The CDR3 consists of 15 residues. The germline CDR1 and CDR2 sequences are SGHRS and YFSETQ. CDR3 DNA sequence: TGCGCCAGCAGCTTGGCTGGGACAGGGGATCTAGAGCAGTACTTC. Its translation: CASSLAGTGDLEQYF.

The chain recombines TRBV2 with TRBJ2-1; 8 bases map to TRBD2. The ends lost 2 bases at V and 7 bases at J; junction bases unmatched: 7. The CDR3 consists of 15 residues. From germline, CDR1 is SNHLY and CDR2 FYNNEI. The CDR3: CASSEWRGAGNEQFF. The DNA of the CDR3 is TGTGCCAGCAGTGAATGGCGGGGGGCAGGGAATGAGCAGTTCTTC.

This clone turned up a few times. The rearrangement links TRBV7-9 to TRBJ1-6, with D uncertain. Trimming cost V 1 base and J 7 bases, with 5 bases left between them. Germline V gene lookup returns CDR1 SEHNR and CDR2 FQNEAQ (reference sequence). This CDR3 comprises 13 residues. CDR3: CASSLESNSPLHF. The CDR3 DNA reads TGTGCCAGCAGCTTAGAGTCGAATTCACCCCTCCACTTT.

CDR3 in DNA: TGTGCCAGTAGTATGGCGACAGCCCGGGGGGACTATGGCTACACCTTC. Translating gives CASSMATARGDYGYTF. J is TRBJ1-2 and V is TRBV19, with a tentative D call TRBD1 (5 bases). V was shortened by 3 bases and J by 3 bases, with 17 bases between the two germline ends. Germline CDR1 is LNHDA and CDR2 is SQIVND (reference sequence). The CDR3 consists of 16 residues.

The chain couples TRBV7-8 to TRBJ2-5; TRBD2 might be the D (6 bases). The J call may not be correct, given that the DNA end is closer to TRBJ2-7. This CDR3 comprises 16 residues. CDR1 is SGHVS and CDR2 is FQNEAQ in the germline V gene. CDR3: CASFPVAEGLTYEQYF. The CDR3 DNA is TGTGCCAGCTTCCCGGTAGCGGAAGGGCTTACCTACGAGCAGTACTTC.

V gene TRBV7-2 combines with J gene TRBJ2-7, with unresolved D. CDR1 is SGHTA and CDR2 is FQGNSA in the germline V gene. V was pared by 2 bases and J by 5 bases, with 16 bases between. The CDR3 spans 15 residues. The CDR3 bases are TGTGCCAGCAGCTTAAACTCCTTTAGGACCAACGAGCAGTACTTC. It codes for CASSLNSFRTNEQYF.

Here the CDR3 DNA reads TGTGCCAGCAGCAAGACTGAAGGTAGATATGGCTACACCTTC. Translation gives CASSKTEGRYGYTF. The V call is TRBV7-2, the J call TRBJ1-2, with D uncertain. This CDR3 spans 14 amino acids. V gave up 5 bases and J gave up 5 bases, with 15 bases separating them. Germline V gene lookup returns CDR1 SGHTA and CDR2 FQGNSA.

CDR3 in amino acids: CASSLWTGTENTGELFF. CDR3 nucleotides: TGTGCCAGCAGCCTGTGGACCGGGACGGAGAACACCGGGGAGCTGTTTTTT. The chain has TRBV14 and TRBJ2-2; TRBD1 or TRBD2 may be the D gene (5 bases each). Trimming took off 4 bases at V and 1 base at J, with 16 bases between the two ends. Germline CDR1 SGHDN, CDR2 FVKESK. This CDR3 region has 17 residues.

The CDR3 bases are TGTGCCTGGAGGATCGACAGGGGACCCCTCCACTTT. This translates into CAWRIDRGPLHF. The chain has TRBV30 and TRBJ1-6; 8 bases are shared with TRBD1. This CDR3 is 12 amino acids long. The junction had 4 bases not matched to a gene; V was cut back by 3 bases and J by 12 bases. Germline V gene data show CDR1 as GTSNPN and CDR2 as SVGIG (reference sequence).

The sample holds one count of this clone. The genes are TRBV6-5 and TRBJ2-1, with D possibly being TRBD2 (5 bases). V lost 0 bases and J lost 9, with 15 bases in between. This CDR3 contains 15 residues. In germline, CDR1 is MNHEY, CDR2 SVGAGI. The CDR3 loop reads CASSYSYRARGEQFF. The CDR3 bases are TGTGCCAGCAGTTACTCGTATCGGGCCCGGGGTGAGCAGTTCTTC.

The chain combines TRBV11-2 with TRBJ2-7; the D gene is possibly TRBD1 (5 bases). Germline values: CDR1 SGHAT, CDR2 FQNNGV. V dropped 2 bases and J dropped 7 bases, with 15 bases sitting between them. This CDR3 is built from 14 residues. The CDR3 here is CASSLQRGLGEQYF. The CDR3 nucleotides read TGTGCCAGCAGCTTACAAAGGGGCCTAGGGGAGCAGTACTTC.

This clone was picked up one time. The chain couples TRBV28 to TRBJ1-2, with D possibly TRBD1 on 5 matching bases. Trimming left V 6 bases short and J 4 bases short, with 21 bases between. Germline V gene lookup returns CDR1 MDHEN and CDR2 SYDVKM. The CDR3 length is 16 residues. As DNA, the CDR3 is TGTGCCAGCAGGGGTTCGGGAGGGGCCCCTATCTATGGCTACACCTTC. Protein sequence: CASRGSGGAPIYGYTF.

The chain joins TRBV10-2 to TRBJ1-5; the D gene is possibly TRBD1 (5 bases). The CDR3 length is 15 residues. V was trimmed by 0 bases and J by 7 bases, leaving 13 bases between them. Germline V gene data show CDR1 as WSHSY and CDR2 as SAAADI. The CDR3 sequence: CASSESWEGSQPQHF. For the CDR3, the DNA is TGCGCCAGCAGTGAGTCATGGGAGGGGAGCCAGCCCCAGCATTTT.